The 5 T cell receptor beta chains below all came from one sample that was sequenced in a study of T cell changes during pregnancy in multiple sclerosis. This table comes from immunoSEQ multiplex PCR, and its TCRdb copy is limited to in-frame clones, with some not included. The sample holds 35,000 to 45,000 clones, around 94% seen once. Sequencing input: peripheral blood. All receptors derive from a female donor with multiple sclerosis, enrolled in a pregnancy study.

This chain joins TRBV2 and TRBJ2-3; possible D gene TRBD2, 5 bases. Germline V gene lookup returns CDR1 SNHLY and CDR2 FYNNEI. V was pared by 5 bases and J by 8 bases, with 11 bases between. This CDR3 has 12 amino acids. The CDR3 sequence: CASSRPRGTQYF. For the CDR3, the DNA is TGTGCCAGCAGTCGGCCACGGGGTACGCAGTATTTT.

With respect to this clone: Other DNA sequences within the sample encode an identical CDR3. The CDR3 here is CASSLIGGNTEAFF. DNA for the CDR3: TGTGCCAGCAGCTTGATAGGGGGAAACACTGAAGCTTTCTTT. V gene TRBV28 combines with J gene TRBJ1-1; a possible D gene is TRBD1 (6 bases). The V end lost 6 bases, the J end lost 2 bases, and 13 bases lay between the germline ends. This CDR3 has 14 residues. The germline V gene has CDR1 MDHEN and CDR2 SYDVKM. Full variable domain (remainder filled in from reference TRBV28 and TRBJ1-1): DVKVTQSSRYLVKRTGEKVFLECVQDMDHENMFWYRQDPGLGLRLIYFSYDVKMKEKGDIPEGYSVSREKKERFSLILESASTNQTSMYLCASSLIGGNTEAFFGQGTRLTVV.

This clone was detected only a few times. The chain is built from TRBV18 and TRBJ2-5, with a weak D call TRBD2 (5 bases). The CDR3 totals 14 residues. CDR1 KGHSH and CDR2 LQKENI come from the germline V gene. The V end was cut by 2 bases, the J end by 5 bases, with 12 bases between. The CDR3 coding sequence is TGTGCCAGCTCACCAGATAACAGAGGGGAGACCCAGTACTTC. Its protein is CASSPDNRGETQYF. The entire variable domain, with the rest obtained from reference TRBV18 and TRBJ2-5, is as follows: NAGVMQNPRHLVRRRGQEARLRCSPMKGHSHVYWYRQLPEEGLKFMVYLQKENIIDESGMPKERFSAEFPKEGPSILRIQQVVRGDSAAYFCASSPDNRGETQYFGPGTRLLVL.

The genes are TRBV4-2 and TRBJ2-5; D is uncertain. The germline V gene encodes CDR1 LGHNA and CDR2 YNFKEQ. The CDR3 consists of 16 residues. V lost 0 bases, J lost 2 bases, and 13 bases lay in between. Here the CDR3 DNA reads TGTGCCAGCAGCCAAGATGAGCGCCCAAGTCAAGAGACCCAGTACTTC. Translation gives CASSQDERPSQETQYF.

The V call is TRBV18, the J call TRBJ2-2; D remains unclear. V lost 3 bases to trimming and J lost 0 bases, with 11 bases between them. Germline V gene sequence: CDR1 KGHSH, CDR2 LQKENI. This CDR3 has 16 residues. The CDR3 here is CASSPSRVSNTGELFF. CDR3 sequence (DNA): TGTGCCAGCTCACCTTCCCGGGTTTCGAACACCGGGGAGCTGTTTTTT.